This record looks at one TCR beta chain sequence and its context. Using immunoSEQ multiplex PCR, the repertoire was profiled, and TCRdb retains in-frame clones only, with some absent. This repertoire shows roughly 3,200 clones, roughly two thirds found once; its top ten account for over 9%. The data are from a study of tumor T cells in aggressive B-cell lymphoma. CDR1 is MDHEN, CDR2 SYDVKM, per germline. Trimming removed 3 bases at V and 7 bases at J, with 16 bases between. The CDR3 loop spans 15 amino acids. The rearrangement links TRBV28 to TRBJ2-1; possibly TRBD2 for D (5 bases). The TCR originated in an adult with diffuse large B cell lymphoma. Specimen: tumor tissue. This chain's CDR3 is CASSLGSGGINEQFF. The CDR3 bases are TGTGCCAGCAGTTTGGGCTCCGGAGGTATTAATGAGCAGTTCTTC. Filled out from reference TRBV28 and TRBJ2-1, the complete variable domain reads DVKVTQSSRYLVKRTGEKVFLECVQDMDHENMFWYRQDPGLGLRLIYFSYDVKMKEKGDIPEGYSVSREKKERFSLILESASTNQTSMYLCASSLGSGGINEQFFGPGTRLTVL.